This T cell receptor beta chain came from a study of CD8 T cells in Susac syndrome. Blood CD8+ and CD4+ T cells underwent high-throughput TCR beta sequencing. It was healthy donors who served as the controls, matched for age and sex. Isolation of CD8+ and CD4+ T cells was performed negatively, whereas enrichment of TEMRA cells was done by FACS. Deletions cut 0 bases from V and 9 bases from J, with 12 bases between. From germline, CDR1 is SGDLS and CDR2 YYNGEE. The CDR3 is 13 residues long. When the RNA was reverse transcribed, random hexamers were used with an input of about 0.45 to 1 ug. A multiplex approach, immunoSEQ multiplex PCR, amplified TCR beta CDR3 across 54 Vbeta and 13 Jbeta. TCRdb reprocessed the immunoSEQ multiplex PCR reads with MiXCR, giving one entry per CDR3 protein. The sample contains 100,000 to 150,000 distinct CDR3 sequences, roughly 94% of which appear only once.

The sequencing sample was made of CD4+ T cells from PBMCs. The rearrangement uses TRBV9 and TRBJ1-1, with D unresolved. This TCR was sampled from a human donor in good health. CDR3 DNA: TGTGCCAGCAGCGTAGCCGAGGATCAGAAAGCTTTCTTT. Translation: CASSVAEDQKAFF.